The 18 T cell receptor beta chains below come from one sample, sequenced in a study of blood T cell repertoires in COVID-19. Generated by immunoSEQ multiplex PCR, the TCRdb table keeps only in-frame clones and is missing some. The sample has 150,000 or so clones, roughly 86% seen once. Sequenced sample: peripheral blood. The receptors derive from a woman aged 60-75 years with acute or convalescent COVID-19.

The chain carries TRBV5-1 and TRBJ1-2; a possible D gene is TRBD1 (5 bases). Trimming left V 3 bases short and J 5 bases short, with 17 bases between. The germline V gene has CDR1 SGHRS and CDR2 YFSETQ. The CDR3 has 15 amino acids. CDR3 sequence: CASSSGKGTVYGYTF. CDR3 DNA sequence: TGCGCCAGCAGCTCAGGGAAGGGAACGGTATATGGCTACACCTTC.

The chain joins TRBV3-1 (or the pseudogene TRBV3-2) to TRBJ1-2; 8 bases are shared with TRBD1. The CDR3 is 15 amino acids. Germline assignment: CDR1 LGHDT and CDR2 YNNKEL (reference sequence). V shed 2 bases and J 7 bases; nucleotides not matched to a gene: 9. The CDR3 region has the DNA TGTGCCAGCAGCCAATTTCCAGGGGGCGCCGGTGGCTACACCTTC. Encoded protein: CASSQFPGGAGGYTF.

V gene TRBV20-1 combines with J gene TRBJ1-4, with a tentative D call TRBD1 (5 bases). From germline, CDR1 is DFQATT and CDR2 SNEGSKA (reference sequence). The ends were cut back, 3 bases at V and 3 bases at J, with 11 bases in the middle. This CDR3 contains 14 residues. The chain's CDR3 is CSASKGSANEKLFF. DNA for the CDR3: TGCAGTGCTAGTAAGGGGTCGGCTAATGAAAAACTGTTTTTT.

This chain connects TRBV11-2 to TRBJ2-5; 12 bases are shared with TRBD2. Germline trimming cut 5 bases from V and 4 bases from J; bases unmatched to any gene: 17. The germline CDR1 and CDR2 sequences are SGHAT and FQNNGV. CDR3 length: 19 amino acids. The CDR3 protein is CASSELEPELAGGLETQYF. The DNA of the CDR3 is TGTGCCAGCAGCGAATTAGAGCCCGAACTAGCGGGGGGTTTAGAGACCCAGTACTTC.

The table lists this clone with a count of one. V usage is TRBV6-5 and J usage is TRBJ1-1; 7 bases fit TRBD1. CDR1 is MNHEY, CDR2 SVGAGI, per germline. The junction had 6 bases not matched to a gene; V was cut back by 4 bases and J by 4 bases. The CDR3 loop spans 14 amino acids. DNA for the CDR3: TGTGCCAGCAGTTCTACAGGGGCGGGCACTGAAGCTTTCTTT. As protein: CASSSTGAGTEAFF.

This chain joins TRBV5-6 and TRBJ1-1, with TRBD1 as a possible D gene (5 bases). The CDR3 contains 13 residues. V lost 6 bases to trimming and J lost 6 bases, with 15 bases between them. The germline V gene has CDR1 SGHDT and CDR2 YYEEEE. The CDR3 coding sequence is TGTGCCAGCACCCGTGTCAGGGTCCCTGAAGCTTTCTTT. Translation gives CASTRVRVPEAFF. The full variable domain, its missing parts supplied by reference TRBV5-6 and TRBJ1-1, is DAGVTQSPTHLIKTRGQQVTLRCSPKSGHDTVSWYQQALGQGPQFIFQYYEEEERQRGNFPDRFSGHQFPNYSSELNVNALLLGDSALYLCASTRVRVPEAFFGQGTRLTVV.

This clone turned up a few times. This chain joins TRBV7-9 and TRBJ2-1; D uncertain. From germline, CDR1 is SEHNR and CDR2 FQNEAQ (reference sequence). CDR3 length: 15 amino acids. The ends were cut back, 2 bases at V and 6 bases at J, with 14 bases in the middle. The DNA of the CDR3 is TGTGCCAGCAGCTTAAGCGATGTGGTGTTCAATGAGCAGTTCTTC. Translating it yields CASSLSDVVFNEQFF.

The rearrangement joins TRBV12-5 to TRBJ2-3; 7 bases match TRBD2. CDR1 and CDR2 from the germline V gene are LGHNT and FRNRAP. This CDR3 contains 17 residues. The junction had 11 bases not matched to a gene; V was cut back by 1 base and J by 4 bases. CDR3 nucleotides: TGTGCTAGTGGTTTGGGCCTGGGAGGGCGGCGAGCAGATACGCAGTATTTT. Amino acid sequence: CASGLGLGGRRADTQYF.

The V call is TRBV19, the J call TRBJ2-3, with TRBD2 matching over 14 bases. V lost 0 bases to trimming and J lost 5 bases; unmatched junction nucleotides: 1. The CDR3 is 16 residues long. Germline loops: CDR1 LNHDA, CDR2 SQIVND (reference sequence). In DNA form, the CDR3 reads TGTGCCAGTAGTATAGAAGGGACTAGCGGGGGAGATACGCAGTATTTT. Translation: CASSIEGTSGGDTQYF.

The chain couples TRBV5-4 to TRBJ2-5, with TRBD2 matching over 7 bases. Trimming removed 3 bases from V and 1 base from J; junction bases left unmatched: 9. Germline CDR1 and CDR2: SGHNT and YYREEE (reference sequence). The CDR3 totals 16 residues. The CDR3 reads CASSSLTGGPQETQYF. In DNA, the CDR3 is TGTGCCAGCAGCTCCTTAACGGGGGGACCCCAAGAGACCCAGTACTTC.

This clone was observed many times. The rearrangement joins TRBV4-1 to TRBJ1-5; TRBD1 matches at 10 bases. The CDR3 covers 16 residues. V lost 1 base and J lost 9; bases outside the gene matches: 9. Germline-derived CDR1 and CDR2 are MGHRA and YSYEKL. The CDR3 is CASSQVFGQGGSPQHF. CDR3 DNA: TGCGCCAGCAGCCAAGTGTTCGGACAGGGGGGCTCGCCCCAGCATTTT.

The chain uses TRBV5-1 and TRBJ1-1; no reliable D call. The germline CDR1 and CDR2 sequences are SGHRS and YFSETQ. There are 14 residues in the CDR3. Trimming stripped 0 bases from V and 1 base from J, with 7 bases between. DNA for the CDR3: TGCGCCAGCAGCTTGGACAGTGGGAACACTGAAGCTTTCTTT. Amino acid sequence: CASSLDSGNTEAFF.

The genes are TRBV5-4 and TRBJ2-1; D is possibly TRBD1 (7 bases). The germline CDR1 and CDR2 sequences are SGHNT and YYREEE (reference sequence). This CDR3 is 16 amino acids long. V was cut by 6 bases and J by 2 bases, with 18 bases left in between. The CDR3 sequence: CASTHSSRGAYNEQFF. The CDR3 DNA sequence: TGTGCCAGCACTCACAGCAGCAGGGGGGCCTACAATGAGCAGTTCTTC.

The chain is built from TRBV7-2 and TRBJ2-2, with 10 nucleotides matching TRBD1. Germline CDR1 SGHTA, CDR2 FQGNSA. The junction had 7 bases not matched to a gene; V was cut back by 1 base and J by 8 bases. The CDR3 totals 16 residues. CDR3 sequence (DNA): TGTGCCAGCAGCTTAGGAGGGACAGGGGTTTGGGGGGAGCTGTTTTTT. As protein: CASSLGGTGVWGELFF.

This chain joins TRBV9 and TRBJ1-1, with 8 bases lining up with TRBD1. The junction had 8 bases not matched to a gene; V was cut back by 4 bases and J by 3 bases. The CDR3 length is 15 residues. The germline CDR1 and CDR2 sequences are SGDLS and YYNGEE. As DNA, the CDR3 is TGTGCCAGCAGCTCCGGGACAGGTTGGGACACTGAAGCTTTCTTT. Residues: CASSSGTGWDTEAFF.

The chain links TRBV11-2 to TRBJ1-2, with TRBD1 matching 7 bases. The germline V gene encodes CDR1 SGHAT and CDR2 FQNNGV. V lost 1 base and J lost 4; bases outside the gene matches: 3. The CDR3 is 14 amino acids. CDR3 protein: CASSLAGGAYGYTF. The DNA of the CDR3 is TGTGCCAGCAGCTTAGCAGGGGGTGCCTATGGCTACACCTTC.

V gene TRBV3-1 (or the pseudogene TRBV3-2) combines with J gene TRBJ2-5, with a possible D match to TRBD1 (6 bases). Trimming removed 3 bases from V and 5 bases from J, with 22 bases in between. In germline, CDR1 is LGHDT, CDR2 YNNKEL (reference sequence). The CDR3 consists of 17 residues. For the CDR3, the DNA is TGTGCCAGCAGCCATACTGGGACGGGACATAGCAGGGAGACCCAGTACTTC. Translation gives CASSHTGTGHSRETQYF.

Only a few counts were recorded for this clone. The rearrangement joins TRBV5-1 to TRBJ2-7; 10 positions match TRBD1. The junction had 4 bases not matched to a gene; V was cut back by 3 bases and J by 4 bases. Germline V lookup: CDR1 SGHRS, CDR2 YFSETQ. This CDR3 is built from 14 residues. CDR3 amino acids: CASSSDRGGYEQYF. The CDR3, as DNA: TGCGCCAGCAGCTCGGACAGGGGGGGATACGAGCAGTACTTC.